The 18 T cell receptor beta chains listed next were all sequenced from one sample in a study of vaccination and CD4 T cells after COVID-19. TCRdb re-called the PCR reads through MiXCR, storing one row per CDR3 protein. The sample has approximately 29,000 distinct CDR3 sequences, roughly 50% seen once; the top ten hold 5% to 6.5%. Time point: late sampling 161 to 241 days after vaccination in a few convalescent patients. The material was CD4+ T cells from blood, obtained about 7 months after SARS-CoV-2 vaccination. These receptors all come from a human donor who had recovered from COVID-19.

Only a few counts were recorded for this clonotype. The CDR3 nucleotides read TGTGCCAGCAGCTTCCAGGGACAGGTCTATGGCTACACCTTC. Protein sequence: CASSFQGQVYGYTF. The rearrangement links TRBV5-4 to TRBJ1-2, with TRBD1 matching 8 bases. Looked up from germline, CDR1 is SGHNT and CDR2 is YYREEE (reference sequence). This CDR3 has 14 amino acids. V shed 2 bases, J shed 4 bases, and the junction held 4 bases outside the gene matches.

This chain links TRBV24-1 with TRBJ2-3; D possibly corresponds to TRBD2 (6 bases). V was shortened by 5 bases and J by 0 bases, with 14 bases between the two germline ends. The CDR3 has 16 residues. Germline CDR1 is KGHDR and CDR2 is SFDVKD. The chain's CDR3 is CATSASVAASTDTQYF. The CDR3 region has the DNA TGTGCCACCAGTGCGTCGGTAGCGGCTAGCACAGATACGCAGTATTTT.

The V and J genes are TRBV19 and TRBJ2-1, with D unclear. Germline CDR1 LNHDA, CDR2 SQIVND (reference sequence). There are 15 residues in the CDR3. Trimming removed 4 bases from V and 0 bases from J, with 10 bases in between. The chain's CDR3 is CASSTRTGSYNEQFF. In nucleotides, the CDR3 is TGTGCCAGTAGTACCCGGACCGGCTCCTACAATGAGCAGTTCTTC.

The genes are TRBV20-1 and TRBJ1-2; D remains ambiguous. The CDR3 totals 11 residues. V gave up 5 bases and J gave up 6 bases, with 10 bases separating them. Germline CDR1 DFQATT, CDR2 SNEGSKA (reference sequence). CDR3 region: CSAHIPNGYTF. CDR3 coding DNA: TGCAGTGCTCACATCCCGAATGGCTACACCTTC.

This clonotype was observed a few times. This chain uses TRBV4-1 with TRBJ1-5, with D unclear. Germline lookup yields CDR1 MGHRA and CDR2 YSYEKL. The length of the CDR3 is 15 residues. Trimming took off 1 base at V and 1 base at J, with 8 bases between the two ends. CDR3 region: CASSQVTGSNQPQHF. CDR3 bases: TGCGCCAGCAGCCAAGTAACGGGAAGCAATCAGCCCCAGCATTTT.

The chain joins TRBV6-2 or TRBV6-3 to TRBJ1-5; D remains unclear. CDR1 is MNHEY and CDR2 is SVGEGT in the germline V gene. This CDR3 spans 15 amino acids. Deletions cut 5 bases from V and 3 bases from J, with 14 bases between. CDR3 sequence (DNA): TGTGCCAGCAGTGTCTCAAGACGGATCAATCAGCCCCAGCATTTT. This codes for CASSVSRRINQPQHF.

The chain employs TRBV5-4 and TRBJ2-1; perhaps TRBD2 as D (7 bases). Trimming shortened V by 1 base and J by 2 bases, and 13 bases separated the two germline ends. CDR1 is SGHNT and CDR2 is YYREEE in the germline V gene (reference sequence). The CDR3 contains 16 residues. The DNA of the CDR3 is TGTGCCAGCAGCTTGCTGGGCGGGGGCCCCTACAATGAGCAGTTCTTC. It is translated as CASSLLGGGPYNEQFF.

J is TRBJ2-1 and V is TRBV2, with D perhaps TRBD2 (6 bases). The CDR3 loop spans 14 amino acids. Germline-derived CDR1 and CDR2 are SNHLY and FYNNEI. V lost 11 bases and J 2 bases, leaving 16 bases between the germline ends. This chain's CDR3 is CAGTRESTYNEQFF. CDR3 nucleotides: TGTGCCGGCACCCGGGAGTCGACCTACAATGAGCAGTTCTTC. Looking up the rest from reference TRBV2 and TRBJ2-1 gives the full variable domain: EPEVTQTPSHQVTQMGQEVILRCVPISNHLYFYWYRQILGQKVEFLVSFYNNEISEKSEIFDDQFSVERPDGSNFTLKIRSTKLEDSAMYFCAGTRESTYNEQFFGPGTRLTVL.

The J gene is TRBJ1-1, the V gene TRBV7-3; a weak D match, TRBD1 (5 bases). V dropped 5 bases and J dropped 4 bases, with 17 bases sitting between them. The CDR3 runs to 15 residues. CDR1 and CDR2 from the germline V gene are SGHTA and FQGTGA. CDR3 sequence (DNA): TGTGCCAGCAGCACAAGGCCCATGGGGGTCACTGAAGCTTTCTTT. Protein: CASSTRPMGVTEAFF.

J is TRBJ2-1 and V is TRBV7-9; 8 positions match TRBD2. V lost 4 bases, J lost 2 bases, and 4 bases stayed unmatched. The CDR3 is 15 residues long. The germline V gene encodes CDR1 SEHNR and CDR2 FQNEAQ (reference sequence). This CDR3 is CASSSTSDPYNEQFF. The CDR3 nucleotides read TGTGCCAGCAGCTCGACTAGCGACCCCTACAATGAGCAGTTCTTC. Based on the CDR3 plus reference TRBV7-9 and TRBJ2-1, the full variable domain is DTGVSQNPRHKITKRGQNVTFRCDPISEHNRLYWYRQTLGQGPEFLTYFQNEAQLEKSRLLSDRFSAERPKGSFSTLEIQRTEQGDSAMYLCASSSTSDPYNEQFFGPGTRLTVL.

The rearrangement uses TRBV4-3 and TRBJ2-6; TRBD2 agrees at 8 bases. The CDR3 consists of 17 residues. The germline V gene has CDR1 LGHNA and CDR2 YSLEER. Unmatched junction bases numbered 10, after V lost 0 bases and J lost 9 bases. The CDR3 loop is CASSQDPRGGPVNVLTF. The CDR3, as DNA: TGCGCCAGCAGCCAAGACCCCCGGGGGGGCCCGGTCAACGTCCTGACTTTC.

In its sample, this clonotype was seen a few times. This sequence joins TRBV7-9 and TRBJ1-6, with D maybe TRBD1 (6 bases). Germline V gives CDR1 SEHNR, CDR2 FQNEAQ (reference sequence). The CDR3 runs to 14 residues. The V end lost 1 base, the J end lost 14 bases, and 15 bases lay between the germline ends. CDR3 protein: CASSLVPTPGALHF. The CDR3 DNA sequence: TGTGCCAGCAGCTTAGTGCCCACCCCAGGGGCCCTCCACTTT.

The V call is TRBV27, the J call TRBJ2-2; 7 positions agree with TRBD2. The CDR3 length is 16 residues. J was trimmed by 4 bases and V by 5 bases; bases with no gene match: 10. CDR1 is MNHEY and CDR2 is SMNVEV in the germline V gene (reference sequence). The CDR3 region is CASSTQLAYITGELFF. CDR3 bases: TGTGCCAGCAGTACCCAACTAGCGTATATCACCGGGGAGCTGTTTTTT.

This chain uses TRBV15 with TRBJ2-7; D perhaps matches TRBD2 (7 bases). The CDR3 has 16 residues. V gave up 1 base and J gave up 9 bases, with 22 bases separating them. Germline V lookup: CDR1 LNHNV, CDR2 YYDKDF (reference sequence). The CDR3 nucleotides read TGTGCCACCAGCAGAGGACCATGGGGAGGGGGAGACAGGCAGTACTTC. Its protein is CATSRGPWGGGDRQYF.

The sample holds a few counts of this clonotype. The rearrangement uses TRBV7-2 and TRBJ2-3; D call uncertain. The ends were cut back, 3 bases at V and 8 bases at J, with 9 bases in the middle. CDR1 and CDR2 from the germline V gene are SGHTA and FQGNSA. The CDR3 runs 12 residues. CDR3 DNA sequence: TGTGCCAGCAGCTTCCAGAGGCTTACGCAGTATTTT. Translated, it gives CASSFQRLTQYF.

V and J are TRBV6-1 and TRBJ1-5, with 7 bases aligning to TRBD1. This CDR3 is built from 13 residues. Per germline, CDR1 MNHNS and CDR2 SASEGT. The V and J ends lost 6 bases and 7 bases, in that order; junction bases with no gene match: 6. The CDR3 DNA is TGTGCCAGCAGAACAGGGGTCGGGCAGCCCCAGCATTTT. It specifies CASRTGVGQPQHF.

By share, this clonotype ranks as medium-sized. The chain links TRBV6-1 to TRBJ2-3, with 11 bases that match TRBD1. V shed 3 bases, J shed 4 bases, and the junction held 0 bases outside the gene matches. Germline CDR1 and CDR2: MNHNS and SASEGT. This CDR3 has 14 amino acids. Here the CDR3 DNA reads TGTGCCAGCAGTGAGGGACAGGGGGCAGATACGCAGTATTTT. This encodes CASSEGQGADTQYF.

The chain combines TRBV15 with TRBJ2-7; TRBD2 matches at 10 bases. This CDR3 region has 15 residues. V shed 3 bases and J 1 base; nucleotides not matched to a gene: 3. In germline, CDR1 is LNHNV, CDR2 YYDKDF (reference sequence). The chain's CDR3 is CATSRVAGGSYEQYF. The CDR3, as DNA: TGTGCCACCAGCAGGGTAGCGGGAGGTTCCTACGAGCAGTACTTC. The variable domain in full, completed from reference TRBV15 and TRBJ2-7, reads DAMVIQNPRYQVTQFGKPVTLSCSQTLNHNVMYWYQQKSSQAPKLLFHYYDKDFNNEADTPDNFQSRRPNTSFCFLDIRSPGLGDTAMYLCATSRVAGGSYEQYFGPGTRLTVT.